There are a few counts of the clone carrying this T cell receptor (beta chain). Its antigen remains unidentified. This entry comes from a study of T cell responses to AZD1222 COVID-19 vaccine. The germline V and J ends were trimmed by 1 base and 5 bases, with 6 bases remaining between them. This CDR3 has 12 residues. Per the germline V gene, CDR1 is MNHNS and CDR2 is SASEGT. Study conclusions and caveats: Clonal diversity may have been underestimated in mostly white British donors. Baseline serostatus was positive in only a handful of AZD1222 recipients. Increases in Spike-specific TCR breadth and depth were seen after two AZD1222 doses.

Profiling relied on immunoSEQ multiplex PCR, and the TCRdb table lists in-frame clones only, not all of them. The sample shows 130,000 or so clones, over 75% of them seen only once. This specimen was peripheral blood, taken on day 0 of AZD1222 vaccination. The source is an adult in good health. The genes are TRBV6-1 and TRBJ2-7, with D unresolved. Written as DNA, the CDR3 is TGTGCCAGCAGTGAAGTGTGGAACGAGCAGTACTTC. Its translation: CASSEVWNEQYF.